Listed below are T cell receptor beta chains from one sample, sequenced in a study of blood T cell repertoires in COVID-19. The assay was immunoSEQ multiplex PCR, and TCRdb's table has in-frame clones only and misses some. The repertoire consists of some 190,000 clones, with roughly three quarters occurring once and the leading ten covering around 15%. The sequencing input was PBMCs or T cells enriched from blood (not recorded which). These receptors originate from a man aged 60 to 69 who had been exposed to COVID-19. Each CDR3 is given with its conserved first and last residue. D genes are given only for firm matches. Size values are once, few and many counts, or a class for expanded clones, and some rows have none.

TRBJ2-7 TRBV5-1 . . TGCGCCAGCAGCTTGGCCGGGGGTAACCACGAGCAGTACTTC CASSLAGGNHEQYF
TRBJ2-7 TRBV7-9 TRBD1 . TGTGCCAGCAGCCCAGGACAGGGCTCTAACGAGCAGTACTTC CASSPGQGSNEQYF
TRBJ2-7 TRBV6-5 TRBD1 . TGTGCCAGCAGTTACTCCGGGACAGTCACCTACGAGCAGTACTTC CASSYSGTVTYEQYF
TRBJ2-4 TRBV28 TRBD1 . TGTGCCAGCAGTGAGGCCAGTCCCGGGACAGGGGGCACGACCAAAAACATTCAGTACTTC CASSEASPGTGGTTKNIQYF
TRBJ2-1 TRBV5-1 TRBD2 once TGCGCCAGCAGCGGAGGGCTAGCGGGCCCCTACAATGAGCAGTTCTTC CASSGGLAGPYNEQFF
TRBJ2-7 TRBV27 TRBD2 . TGTGCCAGCACCCCCACGGGACTAGCGGGACGGGGCTACGAGCAGTACTTC CASTPTGLAGRGYEQYF
TRBJ2-2 TRBV10-1 . . TGCGCCAGCAAGGAGGGCCCGACCGGGGAGCTGTTTTTT CASKEGPTGELFF
TRBJ2-1 TRBV5-1 . . TGCGCCAGCAGCTTGCTCCCGGGTTCGGATGAGCAGTTCTTC CASSLLPGSDEQFF
TRBJ2-1 TRBV1 . . TGCACCAGCGACCCGGCGCCGGCGGGCCTTTACAATGAGCAGTTCTTC CTSDPAPAGLYNEQFF
TRBJ2-1 TRBV27 . . TGTGCCAGCAGTTTATCAAGTTTTAGGGGGAGTGAGCAGTTCTTC CASSLSSFRGSEQFF
TRBJ2-3 TRBV27 TRBD2 . TGTGCCAGCAGTATACTAGCGGGTACGCAGTATTTT CASSILAGTQYF
TRBJ2-7 TRBV19 . . TGTGCCACCAACCCCGGGGGAGTCTCCTACGAGCAGTACTTC CATNPGGVSYEQYF
TRBJ2-5 TRBV28 TRBD2 few TGTGCCAGCAGTCCCCTCGCGGGAGTAACTGAGACCCAGTACTTC CASSPLAGVTETQYF
TRBJ1-5 TRBV19 . many TGTGCCAGTAGCCCTGGCAATCAGCCCCAGCATTTT CASSPGNQPQHF
TRBJ1-6 TRBV5-4 . . TGTGCCAGCAGCTCAACGAGGCAGACCAATTCACCCCTCCACTTT CASSSTRQTNSPLHF
TRBJ1-2 TRBV5-1 TRBD1 . TGCGCCAGCAGCTTGAGGACAGGCGGGGTTCTCACCTTC CASSLRTGGVLTF
TRBJ2-2 TRBV2 TRBD2 . TGTGCCAGCAGCGCTTTCTCAGCGGGGGTAAACACCGGGGAGCTGTTTTTT CASSAFSAGVNTGELFF
TRBJ1-1 TRBV30 . . TGTGCCTGTACAGGTTTTTACACTGAAGCTTTCTTT CACTGFYTEAFF
TRBJ2-5 TRBV7-6 TRBD2 . TGTGCCAGCAGCCCTCCCAGCGGGAGGGGTCAAGAGACCCAGTACTTC CASSPPSGRGQETQYF
TRBJ2-7 TRBV3-1/TRBV3-2 . once TGTGCCAGCAGCCAAGATCGAGCCGGTCAGTACTTC CASSQDRAGQYF
TRBJ2-5 TRBV4-1 . . TGCGCCAGCAGCCAAGAGACACAGACCCATGTAGGAGAGACCCAGTACTTC CASSQETQTHVGETQYF
TRBJ2-3 TRBV7-9 TRBD2 . TGTGCCAGCAGCCCGGGAGGGTCGCGGGATACGCAGTATTTT CASSPGGSRDTQYF
TRBJ1-1 TRBV5-1 TRBD1 once TGCGCCAGCAGCCCCGGACAGGGGGTGGAGAACACTGAAGCTTTCTTT CASSPGQGVENTEAFF
TRBJ1-2 TRBV2 . . TGTGCCAGCAGTGAAGTAGGGAGGGGCTATGGCTACACCTTC CASSEVGRGYGYTF
TRBJ2-1 TRBV9 TRBD2 . TGTGCCAGCAGCTTCGGACTAGCGGGAGTGGGCAATGAGCAGTTCTTC CASSFGLAGVGNEQFF
TRBJ1-5 TRBV15 TRBD1 once TGTGCCACCAGCAGACACATAGACAGGGGGAATCAGCCCCAGCATTTT CATSRHIDRGNQPQHF
TRBJ1-6 TRBV30 TRBD1 . TGTGCCTGGAGTGAACAGGGGCGGTCACCCCTCCACTTT CAWSEQGRSPLHF
TRBJ1-4 TRBV5-6 . . TGTGCCAGCAGCTTAGGGGGAGATGATGAAAAACTGTTTTTT CASSLGGDDEKLFF
TRBJ2-6 TRBV7-9 . . TGTGCCAGCACCAAGAGGGGGGGCCCTGGGGCCAACGTCCTGACTTTC CASTKRGGPGANVLTF
TRBJ1-4 TRBV5-1 . . TGCGCCAGCAGCGTAGACAGTTATGAAAAACTGTTTTTT CASSVDSYEKLFF
TRBJ1-1 TRBV29-1 . . TGCAGCGTTCTCCGGGGTGGGGTAAACACTGAAGCTTTCTTT CSVLRGGVNTEAFF
TRBJ1-2 TRBV12-1 . . TGTGCCAGCAGCTACGAGGGCCTGTGTGGCTACACCTTC CASSYEGLCGYTF
TRBJ2-2 TRBV28 . . TGTGCCAGCAGTTTAGGGCTATCGAACACCGGGGAGCTGTTTTTT CASSLGLSNTGELFF
TRBJ2-1 TRBV9 TRBD2 few TGTGCCAGCAGCCAAACTAGCGGGGACTACAATGAGCAGTTCTTC CASSQTSGDYNEQFF
TRBJ1-2 TRBV5-4 TRBD1 . TGTGCCAGCAGCCCCCGAACAGGGGGCCAACTCTATGGCTACACCTTC CASSPRTGGQLYGYTF
TRBJ1-6 TRBV7-9 . few TGTGCCAGCAGCCCCGGGGCAGGGGCCACTTGGCCCCTCCACTTT CASSPGAGATWPLHF
TRBJ2-1 TRBV6-2/TRBV6-3 . . TGTGCCAGCAGCACCCGGAGAGAGCAGTTCTTC CASSTRREQFF
TRBJ2-7 TRBV19 TRBD1 . TGTGCCAGTAGTATAGGGGACAGGGGGCTCTCCTACGAGCAGTACTTC CASSIGDRGLSYEQYF
TRBJ1-1 TRBV7-2 . . TGTGCCAGCAGCCCCCAATACGACAGAAACACTGAAGCTTTCTTT CASSPQYDRNTEAFF
TRBJ2-1 TRBV7-2 . . TGTGCCAGCAGCCGCCGCGGCTCCTACAATGAGCAGTTCTTC CASSRRGSYNEQFF
TRBJ1-2 TRBV7-2 . . TGTGCCAGCAGCTTACCGGGAGACTATGGCTACACCTTC CASSLPGDYGYTF
TRBJ1-1 TRBV24-1 . . TGTGCCACCAGTGACTATAACGGACAAGGCGTCTACACTGAAGCTTTCTTT CATSDYNGQGVYTEAFF
TRBJ1-1 TRBV6-4 TRBD1 . TGTGCCAGCAGTGAAGGACAGGGGAACACTGAAGCTTTCTTT CASSEGQGNTEAFF
TRBJ2-7 TRBV12-3/TRBV12-4 . . TGTGCCAGCAGGGGCCCCTCCTACGAGCAGTACTTC CASRGPSYEQYF
TRBJ2-1 TRBV19 TRBD2 . TGTGCCAGTAGGGATAGCGGGAGACGTTCGAGGGATGAGCAGTTCTTC CASRDSGRRSRDEQFF
TRBJ2-6 TRBV5-6 . . TGTGCCAGCAGCGTCAGGGTGTCCGGGGCCAACGTCCTGACTTTC CASSVRVSGANVLTF
TRBJ2-7 TRBV5-4 TRBD2 . TGTGCCAGCAGCGCTGGACTAGCGGGAGACTATTCCTACGAGCAGTACTTC CASSAGLAGDYSYEQYF
TRBJ2-7 TRBV6-2/TRBV6-3 TRBD1 . TGTGCCAGCAGTTACCGACCGGGACAGGTCCACGAGCAGTACTTC CASSYRPGQVHEQYF
TRBJ2-1 TRBV5-1 TRBD2 . TGCGCCAGCAGCCGCATGGGCGGGGGACTCAATGAGCAGTTCTTC CASSRMGGGLNEQFF
TRBJ2-3 TRBV6-5 . . TGTGCCAGCAGTTACAACACACCCGCAGATACGCAGTATTTT CASSYNTPADTQYF
TRBJ2-2 TRBV5-1 TRBD2 . TGCGCCAGCAGCTTCCTAACTAGCGGCCTCAACACCGGGGAGCTGTTTTTT CASSFLTSGLNTGELFF
TRBJ1-4 TRBV7-8 . . TGTGCCAGCAGCACAGCAACTGAAAAACTGTTTTTT CASSTATEKLFF
TRBJ2-6 TRBV30 . . TGTGCCTGGAGTACTACTGGGGCCAACGTCCTGACTTTC CAWSTTGANVLTF
TRBJ2-1 TRBV11-1 TRBD1 . TGTGCCAGCAGCTCTTGGACAGGGGACGGCAATGAGCAGTTCTTC CASSSWTGDGNEQFF
TRBJ2-5 TRBV5-4 . . TGTGCCAGCAGCTTGCGGTCCGGGGGAAGGGCCCAGTACTTC CASSLRSGGRAQYF